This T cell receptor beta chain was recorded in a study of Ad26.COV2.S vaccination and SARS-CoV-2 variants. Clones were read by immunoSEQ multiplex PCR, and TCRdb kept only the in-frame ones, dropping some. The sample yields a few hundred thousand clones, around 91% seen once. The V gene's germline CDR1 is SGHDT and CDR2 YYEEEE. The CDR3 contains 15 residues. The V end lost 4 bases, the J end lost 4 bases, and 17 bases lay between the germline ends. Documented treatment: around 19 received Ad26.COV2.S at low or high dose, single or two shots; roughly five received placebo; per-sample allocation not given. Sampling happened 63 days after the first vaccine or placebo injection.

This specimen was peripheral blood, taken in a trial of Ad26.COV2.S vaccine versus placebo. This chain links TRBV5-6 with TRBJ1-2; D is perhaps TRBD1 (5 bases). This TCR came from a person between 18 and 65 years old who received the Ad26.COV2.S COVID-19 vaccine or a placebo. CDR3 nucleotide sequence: TGTGCCAGCAGCCAGGGACCACCCGTCGGCTATGGCTACACCTTC. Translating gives CASSQGPPVGYGYTF.